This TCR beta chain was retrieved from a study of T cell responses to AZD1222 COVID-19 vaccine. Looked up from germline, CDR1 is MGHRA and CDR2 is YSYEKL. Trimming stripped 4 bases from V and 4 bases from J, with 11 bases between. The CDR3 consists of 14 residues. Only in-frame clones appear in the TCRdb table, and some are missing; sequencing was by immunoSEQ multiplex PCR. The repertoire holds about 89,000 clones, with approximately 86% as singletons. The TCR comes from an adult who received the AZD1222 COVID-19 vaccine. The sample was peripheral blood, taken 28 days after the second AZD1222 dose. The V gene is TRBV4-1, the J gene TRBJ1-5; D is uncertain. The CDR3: CASSLASENQPQHF. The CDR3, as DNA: TGCGCCAGCAGCCTCGCCTCGGAGAATCAGCCCCAGCATTTT.